What follows are 16 T cell receptor beta chains derived from one specimen sequenced in a study of T cell responses to AZD1222 COVID-19 vaccine. Clones were read by immunoSEQ multiplex PCR, and TCRdb kept only the in-frame ones, dropping some. This sample yields about 270,000 clones, of which 94% are seen a single time; less than 0.6% belongs to the top ten. Here the sequenced sample was peripheral blood, taken 28 days after the second AZD1222 dose. The receptors come from an adult who received the AZD1222 COVID-19 vaccine.

V usage is TRBV5-5 and J usage is TRBJ2-5; 10 bases line up with TRBD2. Trimming took 1 base from V and 1 from J; bases not matched to a gene: 4. This CDR3 spans 16 amino acids. From germline, CDR1 is SGHKS and CDR2 YYEKEE (reference sequence). CDR3 protein: CASSLRLAGVQETQYF. CDR3 nucleotides: TGTGCCAGCAGCTTGAGGCTAGCGGGGGTCCAAGAGACCCAGTACTTC. The full variable domain, its missing parts supplied by reference TRBV5-5 and TRBJ2-5, is DAGVTQSPTHLIKTRGQQVTLRCSPISGHKSVSWYQQVLGQGPQFIFQYYEKEERGRGNFPDRFSARQFPNYSSELNVNALLLGDSALYLCASSLRLAGVQETQYFGPGTRLLVL.

The rearrangement joins TRBV2 to TRBJ2-3; D is undetermined. Germline V gene lookup returns CDR1 SNHLY and CDR2 FYNNEI. V lost 6 bases, J lost 4 bases, and 8 bases lay in between. This CDR3 has 12 amino acids. The CDR3 region is CASRVVADTQYF. The CDR3 coding sequence is TGTGCCAGCAGGGTAGTGGCAGATACGCAGTATTTT.

This clone was seen only once. This rearrangement joins TRBV2 to TRBJ2-7, with TRBD2 as a possible D gene (6 bases). Germline V lookup: CDR1 SNHLY, CDR2 FYNNEI. The CDR3 spans 13 residues. V was shortened by 6 bases and J by 5 bases, with 14 bases between the two germline ends. The CDR3 coding sequence is TGTGCCAGCAGGGCGACGCCGGGAGACGAGCAGTACTTC. The encoded protein is CASRATPGDEQYF.

CDR3 coding DNA: TGCGCCAGCAGCGCACAGGGGGGGCTTAATGAAAAACTGTTTTTT. It is translated as CASSAQGGLNEKLFF. This chain joins TRBV4-1 and TRBJ1-4, with 8 nucleotides matching TRBD1. The V gene end was trimmed by 5 bases and the J gene end by 4 bases; junction bases not matched to a gene: 6. The CDR3 covers 15 residues. Per germline, CDR1 MGHRA and CDR2 YSYEKL.

V usage is TRBV28 and J usage is TRBJ1-2, with a possible D match to TRBD1 (5 bases). This CDR3 comprises 14 residues. V was cut by 6 bases and J by 6 bases, with 17 bases left in between. Germline CDR1 and CDR2: MDHEN and SYDVKM. CDR3 loop: CASRPGGAGDGYTF. CDR3 DNA sequence: TGTGCCAGCAGGCCTGGCGGGGCGGGGGATGGCTACACCTTC.

CDR3 residues: CASSLRMNTEAFF. CDR3 nucleotides: TGTGCCAGCAGCTTGAGGATGAACACTGAAGCTTTCTTT. This rearrangement joins TRBV5-6 to TRBJ1-1; no definite D call. The germline V gene encodes CDR1 SGHDT and CDR2 YYEEEE. V was shortened by 1 base and J by 0 bases, with 4 bases between the two germline ends. CDR3 length: 13 amino acids. Variable domain in full (rest from reference TRBV5-6 and TRBJ1-1): DAGVTQSPTHLIKTRGQQVTLRCSPKSGHDTVSWYQQALGQGPQFIFQYYEEEERQRGNFPDRFSGHQFPNYSSELNVNALLLGDSALYLCASSLRMNTEAFFGQGTRLTVV.

The DNA for the CDR3 is TGTGCCAGCAGTCCGAATGCTCACTCCTACAATGAGCAGTTCTTC. Translating it yields CASSPNAHSYNEQFF. The chain couples TRBV6-2 or TRBV6-3 to TRBJ2-1; unclear D gene. V shed 5 bases and J shed 0 bases, with 11 bases lying between them. Germline CDR1 is MNHEY and CDR2 is SVGEGT. This CDR3 has 15 residues.

This clone was observed a single time. This rearrangement joins TRBV18 to TRBJ1-4, with 7 bases matching TRBD1. CDR1 and CDR2 from the germline V gene are KGHSH and LQKENI. The CDR3 is 17 residues long. After removal of 6 bases from V and 5 bases from J, the junction contained 15 bases not matched to a gene. CDR3 loop: CASSAPIGDSKNEKLFF. DNA of the CDR3: TGTGCCAGCTCCGCTCCAATCGGGGACAGTAAAAATGAAAAACTGTTTTTT.

This sequence joins TRBV2 and TRBJ1-1; the D is unclear. The CDR3 totals 11 residues. Germline CDR1 and CDR2: SNHLY and FYNNEI. Trimming shortened V by 4 bases and J by 4 bases, and 4 bases separated the two germline ends. The DNA for the CDR3 is TGTGCCAGCAGTGTAATCACTGAAGCTTTCTTT. It is translated as CASSVITEAFF.

This rearrangement joins TRBV9 to TRBJ1-5; no firm D call. CDR1 and CDR2 from the germline V gene are SGDLS and YYNGEE. The CDR3 contains 14 residues. With 3 bases removed from V and 7 bases from J, the gap between germline ends came to 14 bases. The CDR3 bases are TGTGCCAGCAGCGCGGGCCCAACCGACCAGCCCCAGCATTTT. This gives the protein CASSAGPTDQPQHF.

The V gene is TRBV2, the J gene TRBJ1-2; 8 bases fit TRBD1. The CDR3 has 13 residues. V gave up 6 bases and J gave up 2 bases; unmatched junction bases: 2. The germline V gene has CDR1 SNHLY and CDR2 FYNNEI. The CDR3 nucleotides are TGTGCCAGCAGGGCAGGGGGCAACTATGGCTACACCTTC. Its protein product is CASRAGGNYGYTF. The full variable domain, with the rest looked up from reference TRBV2 and TRBJ1-2, is EPEVTQTPSHQVTQMGQEVILRCVPISNHLYFYWYRQILGQKVEFLVSFYNNEISEKSEIFDDQFSVERPDGSNFTLKIRSTKLEDSAMYFCASRAGGNYGYTFGSGTRLTVV.

The chain links TRBV14 to TRBJ1-6; D possibly corresponds to TRBD1 (6 bases). The ends were cut back, 3 bases at V and 10 bases at J, with 16 bases in the middle. Germline lookup yields CDR1 SGHDN and CDR2 FVKESK. The CDR3 is made up of 15 amino acids. CDR3 DNA sequence: TGTGCCAGCAGCCACTCGACACTACAGGGATCACCCCTCCACTTT. It translates to CASSHSTLQGSPLHF.

The V call is TRBV6-5, the J call TRBJ1-1; 8 bases are a match to TRBD1. The CDR3 has 13 residues. CDR1 is MNHEY, CDR2 SVGAGI, per germline. The J segment lost 4 bases and the V segment lost 8 bases, leaving 6 bases of the junction unmatched. CDR3 DNA sequence: TGTGCCAGCCTAGGACAGGGCCCCACTGAAGCTTTCTTT. Translation: CASLGQGPTEAFF.

This chain uses TRBV19 with TRBJ1-5; TRBD1 aligns across 9 bases. The germline V gene has CDR1 LNHDA and CDR2 SQIVND (reference sequence). Trimming at V came to 5 bases and at J to 2 bases, leaving 4 bases not matched to a gene. The length of the CDR3 is 15 residues. The CDR3 DNA sequence: TGTGCCAGTAGTCGGGACAGGGTGGGCAATCAGCCCCAGCATTTT. Encoded protein: CASSRDRVGNQPQHF.

The rearrangement links TRBV7-2 to TRBJ1-2; 8 nucleotides agree with TRBD1. The germline V gene encodes CDR1 SGHTA and CDR2 FQGNSA. The J segment lost 8 bases and the V segment lost 5 bases, leaving 10 bases of the junction unmatched. There are 14 residues in the CDR3. Here the CDR3 DNA reads TGTGCCAGCAGCGCCTGGACAGGGCAGGGAGGCTACACCTTC. Its translation is CASSAWTGQGGYTF.

The V call is TRBV5-4, the J call TRBJ2-1; weak D call: TRBD1 (7 bases). The CDR3 loop spans 15 amino acids. V was cut by 4 bases and J by 7 bases, with 18 bases left in between. CDR1 is SGHNT and CDR2 is YYREEE in the germline V gene (reference sequence). The CDR3 sequence: CASSRGHRGGNEQFF. CDR3 nucleotide sequence: TGTGCCAGCAGCCGAGGTCACAGGGGAGGAAATGAGCAGTTCTTC.